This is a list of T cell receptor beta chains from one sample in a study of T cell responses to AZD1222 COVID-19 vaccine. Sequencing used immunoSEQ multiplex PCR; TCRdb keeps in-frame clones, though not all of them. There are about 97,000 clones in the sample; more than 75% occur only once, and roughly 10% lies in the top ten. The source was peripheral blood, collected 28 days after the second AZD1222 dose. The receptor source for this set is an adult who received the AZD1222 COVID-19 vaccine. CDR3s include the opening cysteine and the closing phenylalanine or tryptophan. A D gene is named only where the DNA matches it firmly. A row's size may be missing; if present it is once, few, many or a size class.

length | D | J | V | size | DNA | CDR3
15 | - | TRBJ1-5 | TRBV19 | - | TGTGCCAGTAGTATAGTGGCAGCTAACAATCAGCCCCAGCATTTT | CASSIVAANNQPQHF
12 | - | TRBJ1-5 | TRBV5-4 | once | TGTGCCAGCAGCTTGGACTCGCAGCCCCAGCATTTT | CASSLDSQPQHF
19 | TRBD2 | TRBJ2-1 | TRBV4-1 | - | TGCGCCAGCAGCCAAGTCGCTAGGCTAGCGGGCGGATCCTACAATGAGCAGTTCTTC | CASSQVARLAGGSYNEQFF
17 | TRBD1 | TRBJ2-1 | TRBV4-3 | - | TGCGCCAGCACTAAGGATACAGGGGGAAGCTCCTACAATGAGCAGTTCTTC | CASTKDTGGSSYNEQFF
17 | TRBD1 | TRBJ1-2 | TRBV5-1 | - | TGCGCCAGCAGTCCCCAGGGGGCCAGTTCGGCTAACTATGGCTACACCTTC | CASSPQGASSANYGYTF
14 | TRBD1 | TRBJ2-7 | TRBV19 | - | TGTGCCAGTAGGCCGGGACAGGGGGCGTTCGAGCAGTACTTC | CASRPGQGAFEQYF
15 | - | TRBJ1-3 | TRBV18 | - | TGTGCCAGCTCGCCCCGCCCCAGCTCTGGAAACACCATATATTTT | CASSPRPSSGNTIYF
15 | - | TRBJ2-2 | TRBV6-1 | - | TGTGCCAGCAGTGATCAGGTTTCGAACACCGGGGAGCTGTTTTTT | CASSDQVSNTGELFF
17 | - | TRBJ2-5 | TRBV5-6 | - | TGTGCCAGCAGCCTCCTTAGCGGGACAGACAGCCAAGAGACCCAGTACTTC | CASSLLSGTDSQETQYF
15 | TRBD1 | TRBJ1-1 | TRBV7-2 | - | TGTGCCAGCAGCGGGGGCAGGGGGCGAAAAAGTGAAGCTTTCTTT | CASSGGRGRKSEAFF
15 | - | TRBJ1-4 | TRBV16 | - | TGTGCCAGCTCTAATCCCTCAGCAACTAATGAAAAACTGTTTTTT | CASSNPSATNEKLFF
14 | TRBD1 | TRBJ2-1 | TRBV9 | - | TGTGCCAGCAGCCCCATGACAGGGTCCCCTGAGCAGTTCTTC | CASSPMTGSPEQFF
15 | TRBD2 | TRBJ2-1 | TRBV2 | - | TGTGCCAGCAGTATGCGGGAGGGGGGGTTGAATGAGCAGTTCTTC | CASSMREGGLNEQFF
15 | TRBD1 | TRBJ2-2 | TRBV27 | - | TGTGCCAGCACCCACCTCCCCCAGGGGGCCGGGGAGCTGTTTTTT | CASTHLPQGAGELFF
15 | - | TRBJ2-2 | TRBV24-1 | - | TGTGCCACCAGTGATACGCGGACTAACACCGGGGAGCTGTTTTTT | CATSDTRTNTGELFF